This T cell receptor (beta chain) was sequenced for a study of cytomegalovirus exposure and HLA in healthy donors. Study-wide results and caveats: 87-base-pair reads could not separate some V segments, including TRBV6-2 and TRBV6-3.

Primers for the PCR totalled 60 Vbeta and 13 Jbeta. Profiled with immunoSEQ multiplex PCR; TCRdb holds only in-frame clones, not every one. The sample carries under 150,000 clones, approximately 82% recorded once. This clone has just one count. Its matching antigen is unknown. CDR3 length: 11 amino acids. Germline CDR1 is MNHEY and CDR2 is SVGAGI. The ends were cut back, 7 bases at V and 5 bases at J, with 8 bases in the middle. Sequenced: PBMCs. The rearrangement joins TRBV6-5 to TRBJ1-1; a possible D gene is TRBD1 (5 bases). The receptor was derived from a boy younger than 10 in good health and CMV-seronegative. CDR3 DNA sequence: TGTGCCAGCATGCGGGGGACTGAAGCTTTCTTT. It is translated as CASMRGTEAFF.